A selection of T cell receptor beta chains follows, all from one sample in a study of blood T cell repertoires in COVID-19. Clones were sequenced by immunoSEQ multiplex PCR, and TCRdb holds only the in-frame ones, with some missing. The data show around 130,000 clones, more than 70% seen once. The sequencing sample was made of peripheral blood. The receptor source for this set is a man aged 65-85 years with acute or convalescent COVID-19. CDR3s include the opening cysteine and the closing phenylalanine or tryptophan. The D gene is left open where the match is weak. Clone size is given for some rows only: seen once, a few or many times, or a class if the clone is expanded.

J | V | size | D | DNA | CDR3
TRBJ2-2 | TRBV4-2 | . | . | TGTGCCAGCACGCAGGCCAGGGCTAGCGACGGAAACACCGGGGAGCTGTTTTTT | CASTQARASDGNTGELFF
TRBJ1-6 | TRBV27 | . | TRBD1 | TGTGCCAGCAGCTTCGGGACAGGCCTTAATTCACCCCTCCACTTT | CASSFGTGLNSPLHF
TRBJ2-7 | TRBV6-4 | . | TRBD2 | TGTGCCAGCAGTGACTCGGTCGTAGCGGGGTCGTACGAGCAGTACTTC | CASSDSVVAGSYEQYF
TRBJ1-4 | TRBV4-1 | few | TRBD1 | TGCGCCAGCAGCCTAAGTCCGCAGGGGGCGCTAGCTAATGAAAAACTGTTTTTT | CASSLSPQGALANEKLFF
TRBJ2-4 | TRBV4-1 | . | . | TGCGCCAGCAGCCAAGCGGGCGGACTCCTAGCCAAAAACATTCAGTACTTC | CASSQAGGLLAKNIQYF
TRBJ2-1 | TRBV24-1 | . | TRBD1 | TGTGCCACCAGTTCCGGGGACAGCACCTACAATGAGCAGTTCTTC | CATSSGDSTYNEQFF
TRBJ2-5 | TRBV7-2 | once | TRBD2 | TGTGCCAGCAGCTTAACAGCGGGGATCCAAGAGACCCAGTACTTC | CASSLTAGIQETQYF
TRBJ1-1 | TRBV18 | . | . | TGTGCCAGCTCACCGGAGGCTCAGAGGGGGAGAACTGAAGCTTTCTTT | CASSPEAQRGRTEAFF
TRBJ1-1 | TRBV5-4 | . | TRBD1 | TGTGCCAGCAGCCCCGGACAGGGAAACACTGAAGCTTTCTTT | CASSPGQGNTEAFF
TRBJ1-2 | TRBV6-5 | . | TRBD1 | TGTGCCAGCAGTTACTCGGGACAGAATGGCTACACCTTC | CASSYSGQNGYTF
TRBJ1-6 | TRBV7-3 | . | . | TGTGCCAGCAGCTTACAGGACAGAAATTCACCCCTCCACTTT | CASSLQDRNSPLHF
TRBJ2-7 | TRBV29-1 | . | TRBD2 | TGCAGCGTTGTTGGGGTAGCGGGGAACTACGAGCAGTACTTC | CSVVGVAGNYEQYF
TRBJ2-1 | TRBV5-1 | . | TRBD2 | TGCGCCAGCAGCTCGGGACTAGCGGGGGGGTCCTACAATGAGCAGTTCTTC | CASSSGLAGGSYNEQFF
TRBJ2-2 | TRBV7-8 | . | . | TGTGCCAGCAGCTCCCCCGGACGGAGGGCCGGGGAGCTGTTTTTT | CASSSPGRRAGELFF
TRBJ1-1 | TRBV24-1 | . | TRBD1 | TGTGCCACCAGTGATTTGGGGAAGCGGACAGGGGACACTGAAGCTTTCTTT | CATSDLGKRTGDTEAFF
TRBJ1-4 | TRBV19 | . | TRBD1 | TGTGCCAGTAGTGGACAGGGGCGGCAGAGGAGAGCTAATGAAAAACTGTTTTTT | CASSGQGRQRRANEKLFF
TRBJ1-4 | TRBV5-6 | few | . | TGTGCCAGCAGCCCGGGGGGCAGGGGTAATGAAAAACTGTTTTTT | CASSPGGRGNEKLFF
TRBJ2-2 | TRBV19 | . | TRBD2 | TGTGCCAGTAGTATAGCCGGGACTAGACTCCACGGGGAGCTGTTTTTT | CASSIAGTRLHGELFF
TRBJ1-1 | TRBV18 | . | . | TGTGCCAGCTCACCAAGCGGGAAAAACACTGAAGCTTTCTTT | CASSPSGKNTEAFF
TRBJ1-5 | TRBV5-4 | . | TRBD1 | TGTGCCAGCAGCGGAACAGGGGGGAGGGATCAGCCCCAGCATTTT | CASSGTGGRDQPQHF
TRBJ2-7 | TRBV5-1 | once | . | TGCGCCAGCAGCTTCGGGACTGCCCCCTACGAGCAGTACTTC | CASSFGTAPYEQYF
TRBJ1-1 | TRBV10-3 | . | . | TGTGCCATCAGGCCGGACAACTACGAAGCTTTCTTT | CAIRPDNYEAFF
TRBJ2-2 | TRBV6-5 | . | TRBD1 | TGTGCCAGCAGCCCCCCGGACAGGGCTTTCGGGGAGCTGTTTTTT | CASSPPDRAFGELFF
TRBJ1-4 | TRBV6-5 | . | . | TGTGCCAGCAGTTACGGACAGATTAATGAAAAACTGTTTTTT | CASSYGQINEKLFF
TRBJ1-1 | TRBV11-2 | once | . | TGTGCCAGCAGCCTCAGTACGGGGAAAGTTGAAGCTTTCTTT | CASSLSTGKVEAFF
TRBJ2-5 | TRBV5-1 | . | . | TGCGCCAGCAGCTTGGCAACAGGGAAAGAGACCCAGTACTTC | CASSLATGKETQYF
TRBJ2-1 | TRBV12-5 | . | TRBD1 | TGTGCTAGTGGTCTTGGGACAGGGTGGACAGTTGAAGACAATGAGCAGTTCTTC | CASGLGTGWTVEDNEQFF
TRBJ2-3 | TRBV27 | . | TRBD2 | TGTGCCAGCAAGGAACTAGCGGGGCCACTGGGGACGCAGTATTTT | CASKELAGPLGTQYF
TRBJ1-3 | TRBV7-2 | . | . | TGTGCCAGCAGCTTAGGGAACAGGCGTATAGAGAACACCATATATTTT | CASSLGNRRIENTIYF
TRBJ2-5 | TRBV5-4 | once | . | TGTGCCAGCAGCCTCGCGACTGTACAAGAGACCCAGTACTTC | CASSLATVQETQYF
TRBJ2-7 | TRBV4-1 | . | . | TGCGCCAGCAGCCCGGATCCGGCTCTAGCCTACGAGCAGTACTTC | CASSPDPALAYEQYF
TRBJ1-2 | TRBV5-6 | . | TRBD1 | TGTGCCAGCAGGGGCCAAGACAGGGACTATGGCTACACCTTC | CASRGQDRDYGYTF
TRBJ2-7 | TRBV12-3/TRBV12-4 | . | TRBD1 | TGTGCCAGCAGTAGACAGGGGCCCGACGAGCAGTACTTC | CASSRQGPDEQYF
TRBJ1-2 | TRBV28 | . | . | TGTGCCAGCAGTTTCGCCAGGGCCGGCTACACCTTC | CASSFARAGYTF
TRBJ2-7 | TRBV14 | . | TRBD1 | TGTGCCAGCAGCCCCGGGACAGGCCGATTCTACGAGCAGTACTTC | CASSPGTGRFYEQYF
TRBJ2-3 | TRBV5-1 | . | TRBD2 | TGCGCCAGCAGCTTGGGAGGCGGGGGAGGCACAGATACGCAGTATTTT | CASSLGGGGGTDTQYF
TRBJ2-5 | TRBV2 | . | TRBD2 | TGTGCCAGCAATCCGTCACCTAGCGGGTCGGGGGAGACCCAGTACTTC | CASNPSPSGSGETQYF
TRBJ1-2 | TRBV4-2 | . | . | TGTGCCAGCAGCCAAGCGATCGGACAGAGCTATGGCTACACCTTC | CASSQAIGQSYGYTF
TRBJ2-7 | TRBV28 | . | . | TGTGCCAGCAGTTTAAGCTCAGGTACCTACGAGCAGTACTTC | CASSLSSGTYEQYF
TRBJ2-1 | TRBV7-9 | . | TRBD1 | TGTGCCAGCAGGGGGACAGGGGAAGGGAATGAGCAGTTCTTC | CASRGTGEGNEQFF
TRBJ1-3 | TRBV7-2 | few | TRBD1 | TGTGCCAGCAGTCTTGGGCCAGGGGGCTCCACTGGAAACACCATATATTTT | CASSLGPGGSTGNTIYF
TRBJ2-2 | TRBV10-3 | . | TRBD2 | TGTGCCGTCGGGGGACTACAGAACACCGGGGAGCTGTTTTTT | CAVGGLQNTGELFF
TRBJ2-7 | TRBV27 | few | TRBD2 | TGTGCCAGCAGACCATCGGGGGGCTACGAGCAGTACTTC | CASRPSGGYEQYF
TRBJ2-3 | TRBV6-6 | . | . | TGTGCCAGCAGTTACGAGCCAATCGCTCCAGATACGCAGTATTTT | CASSYEPIAPDTQYF
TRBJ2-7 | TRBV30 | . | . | TGTGCCTGGAAGGGGGAGCGGCAGACCTACGAGCAGTACTTC | CAWKGERQTYEQYF
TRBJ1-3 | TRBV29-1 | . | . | TGCAGCGTTGGTCCCCGTTCCGGTCCCGGAAACACCATATATTTT | CSVGPRSGPGNTIYF